This T cell receptor beta chain originates from a study of T cells in Graves' hyperthyroidism and ophthalmopathy. This clonotype was detected many times. Germline CDR1 is ENHRY and CDR2 is SYGVKD. CDR3 length equals 16 residues. Trimming took 7 bases from V and 0 from J; bases not matched to a gene: 11. Stable Graves' hyperthyroidism meant no ophthalmopathy progression within 18 months. PBMCs were sourced from less than 12 ml fresh peripheral blood. RNA transcripts served as the template for amplifying TCR beta CDR3 regions. Initially, a first-round RT-PCR of the TCR CDR3 employed the HTBI primer set. TCRdb used MiXCR to reprocess the multiplex PCR reads, holding one entry per CDR3 protein. There are just under 750,000 distinct CDR3 sequences in the sample; just over 35% occur only once, and approximately 31% lies in the top ten.

What was sequenced was blood. This chain joins TRBV10-3 and TRBJ1-2, with 7 positions matching TRBD1. The origin of this receptor is a woman aged 40 to 49 with Graves' hyperthyroidism. The CDR3 DNA is TGTGCCATCAAATTAGGAGGGACAGCTTCTAACTATGGCTACACCTTC. It codes for CAIKLGGTASNYGYTF.